The subject of this entry is one T cell receptor (beta chain). Its antigen is undetermined. The sample is drawn from a study of post-analysis software for immune sequencing data. Across the study: The patients showed relapsing-remitting, secondary progressive and progressive-relapsing multiple sclerosis courses.

Overall study findings and caveats: When patients were compared with controls, four to six TRBV segments were more frequent, TRBV5-6, TRBV5-1 and TRBV20-1 among them. There was significantly lower normalized Chao1 diversity in multiple sclerosis patients than in controls.

The TCR beta cDNA libraries contained unique molecular identifiers. Around 500,000 cDNA molecules were obtained from roughly 1 to 10 million T cells. Each CDR3 protein is one row after TCRdb ran MiXCR on the PCR reads. The sample gives fewer than 550,000 distinct CDR3 sequences, about a third of which show up once; roughly 6% is in the top ten. This CDR3 is built from 14 residues. The sequence was obtained from a girl under 18 with multiple sclerosis. The sample consisted of blood. This chain joins TRBV21-1 and TRBJ2-7; the table's D call of TRBD1 was not tested on the DNA. TRBV21-1 is marked as a pseudogene. The CDR3 here is CASSRRDRAYEQYF. The CDR3 nucleotides read TGTGCCAGCAGCAGACGGGACCGAGCCTACGAGCAGTACTTC.